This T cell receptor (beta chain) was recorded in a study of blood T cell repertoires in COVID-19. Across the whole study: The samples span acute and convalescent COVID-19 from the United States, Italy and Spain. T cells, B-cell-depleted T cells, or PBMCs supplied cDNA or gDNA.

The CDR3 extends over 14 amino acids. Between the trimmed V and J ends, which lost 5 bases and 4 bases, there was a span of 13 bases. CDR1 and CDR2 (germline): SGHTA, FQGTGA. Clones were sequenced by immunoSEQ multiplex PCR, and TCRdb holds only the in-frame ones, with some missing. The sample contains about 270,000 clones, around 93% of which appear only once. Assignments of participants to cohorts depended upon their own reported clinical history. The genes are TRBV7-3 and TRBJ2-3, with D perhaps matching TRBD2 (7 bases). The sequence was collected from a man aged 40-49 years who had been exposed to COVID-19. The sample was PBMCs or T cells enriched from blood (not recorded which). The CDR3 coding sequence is TGTGCCAGCAGCCTCGGGGGGCGGGCAGATACGCAGTATTTT. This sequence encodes CASSLGGRADTQYF.